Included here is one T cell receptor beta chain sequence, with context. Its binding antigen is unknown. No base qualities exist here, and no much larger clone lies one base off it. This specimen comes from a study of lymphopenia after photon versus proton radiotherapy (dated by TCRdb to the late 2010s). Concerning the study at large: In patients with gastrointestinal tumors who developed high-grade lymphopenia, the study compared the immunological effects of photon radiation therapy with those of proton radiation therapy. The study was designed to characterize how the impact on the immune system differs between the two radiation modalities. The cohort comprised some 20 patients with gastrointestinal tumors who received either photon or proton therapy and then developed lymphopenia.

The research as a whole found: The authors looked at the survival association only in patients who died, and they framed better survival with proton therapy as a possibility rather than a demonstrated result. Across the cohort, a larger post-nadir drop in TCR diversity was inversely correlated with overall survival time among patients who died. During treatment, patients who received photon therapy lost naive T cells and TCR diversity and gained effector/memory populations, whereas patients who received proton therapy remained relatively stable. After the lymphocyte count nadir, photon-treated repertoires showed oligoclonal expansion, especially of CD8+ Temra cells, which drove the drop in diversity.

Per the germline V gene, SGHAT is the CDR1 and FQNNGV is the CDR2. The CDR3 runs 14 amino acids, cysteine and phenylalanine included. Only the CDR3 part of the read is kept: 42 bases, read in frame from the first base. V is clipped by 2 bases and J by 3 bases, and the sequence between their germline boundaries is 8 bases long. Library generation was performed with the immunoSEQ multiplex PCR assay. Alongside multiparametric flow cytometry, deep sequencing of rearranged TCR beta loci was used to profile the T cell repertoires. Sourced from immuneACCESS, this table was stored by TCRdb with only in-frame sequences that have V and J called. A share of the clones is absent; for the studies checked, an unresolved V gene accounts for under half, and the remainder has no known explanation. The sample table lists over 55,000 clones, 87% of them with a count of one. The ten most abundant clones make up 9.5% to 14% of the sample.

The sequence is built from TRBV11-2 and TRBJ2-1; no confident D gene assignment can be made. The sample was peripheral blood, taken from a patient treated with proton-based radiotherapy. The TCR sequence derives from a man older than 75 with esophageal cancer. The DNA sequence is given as TGTGCCAGCAGCTTAATTCTGGGCTACAATGAGCAGTTCTTC. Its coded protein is CASSLILGYNEQFF.